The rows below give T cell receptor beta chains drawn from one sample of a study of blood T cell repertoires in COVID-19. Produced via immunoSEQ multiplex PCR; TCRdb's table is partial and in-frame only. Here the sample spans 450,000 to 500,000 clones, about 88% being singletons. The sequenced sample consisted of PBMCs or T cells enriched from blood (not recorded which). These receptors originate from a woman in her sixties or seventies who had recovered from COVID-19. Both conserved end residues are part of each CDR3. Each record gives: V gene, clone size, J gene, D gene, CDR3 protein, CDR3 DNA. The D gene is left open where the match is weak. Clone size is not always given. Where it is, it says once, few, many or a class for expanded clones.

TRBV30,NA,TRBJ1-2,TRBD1,CAWSSDRRNYGYTF,TGTGCCTGGAGTTCGGACAGGCGTAACTATGGCTACACCTTC
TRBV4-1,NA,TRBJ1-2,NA,CASSQKPPGGGYTF,TGCGCCAGCAGCCAGAAACCTCCGGGGGGGGGCTACACCTTC
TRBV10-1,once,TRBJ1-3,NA,CASRSTTGWVKGEGNTIYF,TGCGCCAGCAGGTCCACAACGGGGTGGGTGAAGGGGGAAGGAAACACCATATATTTT
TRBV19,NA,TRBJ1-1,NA,CASSSAGSDTEAFF,TGTGCCAGTAGCTCTGCGGGGTCGGACACTGAAGCTTTCTTT
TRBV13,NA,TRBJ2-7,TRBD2,CASSFGLAGVNEQYF,TGTGCCAGCAGCTTCGGACTAGCGGGGGTGAACGAGCAGTACTTC
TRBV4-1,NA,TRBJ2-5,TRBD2,CASSPTQGGETQYF,TGCGCCAGCAGCCCGACCCAGGGAGGGGAGACCCAGTACTTC
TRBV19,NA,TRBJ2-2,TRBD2,CASSFRGGNTGELFF,TGTGCCAGTAGTTTCCGCGGGGGGAACACCGGGGAGCTGTTTTTT
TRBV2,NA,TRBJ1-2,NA,CASSPLDSTYGYTF,TGTGCCAGCAGTCCCCTCGACAGCACATATGGCTACACCTTC
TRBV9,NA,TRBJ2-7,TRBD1,CASSVGQGPYEQYF,TGTGCCAGCAGCGTAGGACAGGGACCCTACGAGCAGTACTTC
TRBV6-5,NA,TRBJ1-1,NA,CASTGGVRTEAFF,TGTGCCAGCACTGGAGGGGTAAGGACTGAAGCTTTCTTT
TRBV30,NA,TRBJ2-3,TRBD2,CAWSRAGGRTDTQYF,TGTGCCTGGAGTAGAGCGGGGGGGCGTACAGATACGCAGTATTTT
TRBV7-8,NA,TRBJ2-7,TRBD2,CASSLDTSGYYEQYF,TGTGCCAGCAGCTTAGACACTAGCGGCTACTACGAGCAGTACTTC
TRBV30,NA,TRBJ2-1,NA,CAWNKLQGYNEQFF,TGTGCCTGGAACAAACTACAGGGATACAATGAGCAGTTCTTC
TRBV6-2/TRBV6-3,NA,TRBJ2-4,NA,CASSYPLNIQYF,TGTGCCAGCAGTTACCCCCTAAACATTCAGTACTTC
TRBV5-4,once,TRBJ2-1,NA,CASSSKGLLWNEQFF,TGTGCCAGCAGCTCTAAGGGGCTACTGTGGAATGAGCAGTTCTTC
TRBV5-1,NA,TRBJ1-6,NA,CASSLDGQWDTPLHF,TGCGCCAGCAGCTTGGACGGACAGTGGGATACACCCCTCCACTTT
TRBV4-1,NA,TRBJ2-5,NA,CASSQEWGGETQYF,TGCGCCAGCAGCCAAGAGTGGGGAGGAGAGACCCAGTACTTC
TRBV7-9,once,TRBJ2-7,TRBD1,CASSLTGATSYEQYF,TGTGCCAGCAGCCTGACAGGGGCAACTTCCTACGAGCAGTACTTC
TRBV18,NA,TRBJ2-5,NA,CASSPQGGETQYF,TGTGCCAGCTCACCACAGGGAGGCGAGACCCAGTACTTC
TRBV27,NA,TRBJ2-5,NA,CASSLNSLQETQYF,TGTGCCAGCAGTTTAAACAGTCTCCAAGAGACCCAGTACTTC
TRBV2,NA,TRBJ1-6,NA,CASSVFPNSSPLHF,TGTGCCAGCAGTGTATTTCCCAACAGTTCACCCCTCCACTTT
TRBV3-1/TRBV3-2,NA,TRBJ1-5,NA,CASSQGHNSNQPQHF,TGTGCCAGCAGCCAAGGACATAATAGCAATCAGCCCCAGCATTTT
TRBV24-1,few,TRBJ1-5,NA,CATSDVDRLNQPQHF,TGTGCCACCAGTGATGTAGACAGGTTGAATCAGCCCCAGCATTTT
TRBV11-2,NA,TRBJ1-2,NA,CASSSLGGGTGYTF,TGTGCCAGCAGCTCACTTGGGGGGGGAACGGGCTACACCTTC
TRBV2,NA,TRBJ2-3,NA,CASSTGMEGYTQYF,TGTGCCAGCAGTACGGGGATGGAGGGGTATACGCAGTATTTT
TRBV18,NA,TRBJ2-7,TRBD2,CASSDRRGDEQYF,TGTGCCAGCTCGGATAGACGGGGGGACGAGCAGTACTTC
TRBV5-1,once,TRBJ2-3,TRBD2,CASSFLSSGAVDTQYF,TGCGCCAGCAGCTTTCTGTCTAGCGGGGCAGTGGATACGCAGTATTTT
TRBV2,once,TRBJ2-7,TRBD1,CASRGTGGYEQYF,TGTGCCAGCAGGGGGACAGGGGGTTACGAGCAGTACTTC
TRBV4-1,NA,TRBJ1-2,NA,CASSQAGGFGYTF,TGCGCCAGCAGCCAAGCGGGGGGTTTCGGCTACACCTTC
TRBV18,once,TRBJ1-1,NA,CASSPTTYAEAFF,TGTGCCAGCTCACCAACCACCTATGCCGAAGCTTTCTTT
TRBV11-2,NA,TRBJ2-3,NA,CASSLQGSYTDTQYF,TGTGCCAGCAGCTTACAGGGGAGTTACACAGATACGCAGTATTTT
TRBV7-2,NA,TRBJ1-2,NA,CASSLSGEKGGGYTF,TGTGCCAGCAGCTTGTCGGGGGAAAAGGGTGGTGGCTACACCTTC
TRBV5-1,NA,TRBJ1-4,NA,CASKGTAGNEKLFF,TGCGCCAGCAAAGGGACGGCGGGAAATGAAAAACTGTTTTTT
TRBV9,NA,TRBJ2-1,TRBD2,CASSVGPLAGGLGEQFF,TGTGCCAGCAGCGTAGGCCCCTTAGCGGGGGGGCTAGGTGAGCAGTTCTTC
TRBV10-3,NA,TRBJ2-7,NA,CAISEALGVNYEQYF,TGTGCCATCAGTGAAGCCCTGGGCGTGAACTACGAGCAGTACTTC
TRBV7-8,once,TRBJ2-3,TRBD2,CAGAAGGRGDTQYF,TGTGCCGGTGCGGCGGGGGGGCGGGGAGATACGCAGTATTTT
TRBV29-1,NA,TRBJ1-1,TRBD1,CSVQQGTGKAFF,TGCAGCGTTCAACAAGGGACAGGAAAAGCTTTCTTT